This TCR beta chain was captured by sequencing in a study of T cell changes during pregnancy in multiple sclerosis. From germline, CDR1 is SNHLY and CDR2 FYNNEI. The V gene lost 2 bases and the J gene lost 4 bases, with 6 bases spanning the gap. The CDR3 runs 12 residues. Repertoires were generated with immunoSEQ multiplex PCR, while TCRdb's copy carries only in-frame clones and drops some. The data show under 60,000 clones, with approximately 92% seen just once and around 0.56% held by the top ten. Sample: CD4+ T cells from peripheral blood mononuclear cells, taken after pregnancy. This chain joins TRBV2 and TRBJ2-7; D remains unclear. The source is a female donor with multiple sclerosis, enrolled in a pregnancy study. Here the CDR3 reads CASSENLYEQYF. CDR3 bases: TGTGCCAGCAGTGAAAATTTATACGAGCAGTACTTC.